This T cell receptor beta chain was retrieved from a study of cytomegalovirus exposure and HLA in healthy donors. Study results and limitations: High specificity and sensitivity for cytomegalovirus status were reported for the classifier. Among the CMV-associated chains, a few were confirmed in vitro as specific for CMV antigens. A subsequent analysis found that TCR clusters from the first cohort also tended to co-occur in the 130 or so validation repertoires, with 90% to 95% of cluster scores above 0.

Here immunoSEQ multiplex PCR was the method, and the copy in TCRdb shows in-frame clones only, minus some. The sample carries around 150,000 clones, 70% to 90% recorded once. Of note for this clone: Its antigen is unidentified.

The CDR3 length is 17 residues. Germline lookup yields CDR1 SGHRS and CDR2 YFSETQ. V lost 2 bases and J lost 3, with 21 bases in between. The donors belonged to the approximately 130-subject validation cohort, separate from the approximately 700-subject first cohort. V usage is TRBV5-1 and J usage is TRBJ2-7, with D perhaps TRBD2 (9 bases). This TCR was recovered from a young woman in good health and CMV-seropositive. Source material: PBMCs. CDR3 in DNA: TGCGCCAGCAGCTTCTACGGGACAGGTAGCGGGAGCTACGAGCAGTACTTC. Translated: CASSFYGTGSGSYEQYF.